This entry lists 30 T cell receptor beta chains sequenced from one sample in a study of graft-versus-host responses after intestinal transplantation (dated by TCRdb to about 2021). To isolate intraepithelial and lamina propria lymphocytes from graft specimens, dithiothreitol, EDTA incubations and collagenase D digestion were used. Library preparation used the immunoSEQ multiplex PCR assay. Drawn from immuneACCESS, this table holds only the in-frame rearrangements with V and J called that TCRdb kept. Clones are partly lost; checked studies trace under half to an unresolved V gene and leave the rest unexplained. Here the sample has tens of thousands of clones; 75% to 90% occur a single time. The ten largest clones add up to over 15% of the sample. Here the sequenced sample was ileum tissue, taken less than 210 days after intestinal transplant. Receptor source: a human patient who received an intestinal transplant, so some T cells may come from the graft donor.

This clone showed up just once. Here the CDR3 reads CASSLAGGNQPQHF. In DNA form, the CDR3 reads TGCGCCAGCAGCTTGGCCGGCGGGAATCAGCCCCAGCATTTT. The rearrangement joins TRBV5-1 to TRBJ1-5; D gene uncertain. CDR3 size: 14 residues. The V end lost 0 bases, the J end lost 4 bases, and 8 bases lay between the germline ends. Per germline, CDR1 SGHRS and CDR2 YFSETQ.

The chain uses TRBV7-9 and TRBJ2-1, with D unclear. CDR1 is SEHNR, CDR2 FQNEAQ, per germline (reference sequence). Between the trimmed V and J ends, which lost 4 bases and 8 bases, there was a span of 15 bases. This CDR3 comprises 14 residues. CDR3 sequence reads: CASSSPRTTYEQFF. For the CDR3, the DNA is TGTGCCAGCAGCTCACCTCGGACGACCTATGAGCAGTTCTTC.

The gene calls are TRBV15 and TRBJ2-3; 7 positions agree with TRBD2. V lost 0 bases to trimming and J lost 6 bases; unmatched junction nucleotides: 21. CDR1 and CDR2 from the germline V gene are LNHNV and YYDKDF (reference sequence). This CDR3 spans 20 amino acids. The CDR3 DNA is TGTGCCACCAGCAGAGAGGGGGGGTTCCGACTAGCAACAACAGAGGATACGCAGTATTTT. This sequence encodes CATSREGGFRLATTEDTQYF.

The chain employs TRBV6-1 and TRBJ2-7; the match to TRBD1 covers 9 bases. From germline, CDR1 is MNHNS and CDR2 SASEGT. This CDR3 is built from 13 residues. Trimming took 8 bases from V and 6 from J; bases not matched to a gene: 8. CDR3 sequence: CASLGGQGLEQYF. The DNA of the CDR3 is TGTGCCAGCCTTGGGGGACAGGGCCTCGAGCAGTACTTC.

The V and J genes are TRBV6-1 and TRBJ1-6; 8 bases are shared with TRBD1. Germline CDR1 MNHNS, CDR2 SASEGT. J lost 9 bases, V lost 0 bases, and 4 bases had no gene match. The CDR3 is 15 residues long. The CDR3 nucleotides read TGTGCCAGCAGTGAAGCGCAGGGGGCATTTTCACCCCTCCACTTT. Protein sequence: CASSEAQGAFSPLHF.

CDR3 sequence: CASSLVPSGSYEQYF. The DNA for the CDR3 is TGCGCCAGCAGCTTGGTACCTAGCGGGAGTTACGAGCAGTACTTC. The rearrangement links TRBV5-1 to TRBJ2-7, with TRBD2 identical over 10 bases. Germline trimming cut 0 bases from V and 4 bases from J; bases unmatched to any gene: 4. The CDR3 contains 15 residues. Germline loops: CDR1 SGHRS, CDR2 YFSETQ.

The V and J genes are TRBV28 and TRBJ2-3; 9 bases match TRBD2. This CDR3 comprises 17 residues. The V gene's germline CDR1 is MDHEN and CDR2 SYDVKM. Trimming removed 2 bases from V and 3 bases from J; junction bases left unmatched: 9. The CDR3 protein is CASSLRGSGSRTDTQYF. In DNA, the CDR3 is TGTGCCAGCAGTTTAAGGGGTAGCGGGAGCAGGACAGATACGCAGTATTTT.

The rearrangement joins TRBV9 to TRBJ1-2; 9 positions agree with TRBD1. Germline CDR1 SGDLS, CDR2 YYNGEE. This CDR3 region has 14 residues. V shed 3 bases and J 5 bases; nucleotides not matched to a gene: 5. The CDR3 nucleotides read TGTGCCAGCAGCGACAGGGGGCCATATTATGGCTACACCTTC. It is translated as CASSDRGPYYGYTF.

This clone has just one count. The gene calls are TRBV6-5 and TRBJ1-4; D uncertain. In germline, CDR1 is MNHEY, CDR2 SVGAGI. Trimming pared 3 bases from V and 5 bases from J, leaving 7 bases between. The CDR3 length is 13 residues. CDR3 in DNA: TGTGCCAGCAGTTATGGACGGAATGAAAAACTGTTTTTT. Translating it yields CASSYGRNEKLFF.

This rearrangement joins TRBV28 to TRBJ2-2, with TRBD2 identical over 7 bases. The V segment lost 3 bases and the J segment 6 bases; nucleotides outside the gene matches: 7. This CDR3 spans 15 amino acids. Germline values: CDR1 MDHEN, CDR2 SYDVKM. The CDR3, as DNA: TGTGCCAGCAGTTTTTGGCGGGAGAGGTCCGGGGAGCTGTTTTTT. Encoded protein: CASSFWRERSGELFF.

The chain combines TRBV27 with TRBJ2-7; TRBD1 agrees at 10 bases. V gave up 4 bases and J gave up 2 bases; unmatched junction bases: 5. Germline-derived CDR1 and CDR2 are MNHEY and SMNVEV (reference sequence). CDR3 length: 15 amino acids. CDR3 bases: TGTGCCAGCAGTTACCTAGGACAGGGGGCCTACGAGCAGTACTTC. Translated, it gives CASSYLGQGAYEQYF.

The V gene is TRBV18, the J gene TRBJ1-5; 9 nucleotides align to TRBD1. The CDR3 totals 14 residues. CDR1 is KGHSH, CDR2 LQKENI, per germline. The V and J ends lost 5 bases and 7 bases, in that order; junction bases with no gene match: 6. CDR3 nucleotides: TGTGCCAGCTCAACCGGGACAGGGAAACAGCCCCAGCATTTT. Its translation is CASSTGTGKQPQHF.

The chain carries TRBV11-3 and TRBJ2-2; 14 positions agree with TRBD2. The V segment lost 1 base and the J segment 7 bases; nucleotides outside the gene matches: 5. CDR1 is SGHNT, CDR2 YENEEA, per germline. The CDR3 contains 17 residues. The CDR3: CASSLGGLAGGHGELFF. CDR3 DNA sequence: TGTGCCAGCAGCTTAGGAGGACTAGCGGGGGGTCACGGGGAGCTGTTTTTT.

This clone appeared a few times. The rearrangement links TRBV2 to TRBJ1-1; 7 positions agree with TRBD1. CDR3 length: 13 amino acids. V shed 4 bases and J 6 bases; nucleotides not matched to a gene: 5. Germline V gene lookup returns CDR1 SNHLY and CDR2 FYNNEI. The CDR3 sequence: CASSGDRAPEAFF. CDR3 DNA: TGTGCCAGCAGTGGCGACAGGGCCCCTGAAGCTTTCTTT.

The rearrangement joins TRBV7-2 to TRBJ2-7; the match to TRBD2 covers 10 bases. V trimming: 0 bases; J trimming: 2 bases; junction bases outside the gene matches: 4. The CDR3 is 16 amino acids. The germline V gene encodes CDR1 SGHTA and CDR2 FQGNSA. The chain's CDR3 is CASSLALAGVTYEQYF. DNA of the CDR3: TGTGCCAGCAGCTTAGCGCTAGCGGGAGTTACCTACGAGCAGTACTTC.

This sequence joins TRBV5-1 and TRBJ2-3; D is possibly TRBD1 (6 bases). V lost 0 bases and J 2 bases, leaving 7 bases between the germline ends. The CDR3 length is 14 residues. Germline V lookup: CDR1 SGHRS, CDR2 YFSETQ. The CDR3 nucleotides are TGCGCCAGCAGCTTGGAGGGGGTCACAGATACGCAGTATTTT. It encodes CASSLEGVTDTQYF.

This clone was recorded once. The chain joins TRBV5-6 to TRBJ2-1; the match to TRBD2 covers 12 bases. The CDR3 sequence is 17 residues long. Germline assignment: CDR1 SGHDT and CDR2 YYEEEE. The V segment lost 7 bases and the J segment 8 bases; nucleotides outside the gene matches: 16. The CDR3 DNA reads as TGTGCCAGCCGCCCGGTCTCTTCTAGCGGGGGGGGGCATGAGCAGTTCTTC. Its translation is CASRPVSSSGGGHEQFF.

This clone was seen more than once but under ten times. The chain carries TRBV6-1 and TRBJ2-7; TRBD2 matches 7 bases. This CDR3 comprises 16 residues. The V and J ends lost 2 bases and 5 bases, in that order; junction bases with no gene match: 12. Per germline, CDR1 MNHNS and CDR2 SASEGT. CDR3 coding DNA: TGTGCCAGCAGTGAAAGTTTTGGGGGGGTTTGGAACGAGCAGTACTTC. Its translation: CASSESFGGVWNEQYF.

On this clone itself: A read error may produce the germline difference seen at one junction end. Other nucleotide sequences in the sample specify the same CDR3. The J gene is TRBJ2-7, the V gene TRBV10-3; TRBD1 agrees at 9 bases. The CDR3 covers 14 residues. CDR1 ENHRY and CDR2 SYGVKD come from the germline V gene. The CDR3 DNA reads TGCGCCATCAGGGACAGGGCTAACTCCTACGAGCAGTACTTC. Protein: CAIRDRANSYEQYF.

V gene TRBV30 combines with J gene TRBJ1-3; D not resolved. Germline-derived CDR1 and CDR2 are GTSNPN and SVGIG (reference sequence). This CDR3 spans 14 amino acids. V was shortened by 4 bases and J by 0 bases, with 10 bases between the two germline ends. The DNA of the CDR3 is TGTGCCTGGAATAGAAGGAGCTCTGGAAACACCATATATTTT. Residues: CAWNRRSSGNTIYF. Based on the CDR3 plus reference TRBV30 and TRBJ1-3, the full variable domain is SQTIHQWPATLVQPVGSPLSLECTVEGTSNPNLYWYRQAAGRGLQLLFYSVGIGQISSEVPQNLSASRPQDRQFILSSKKLLLSDSGFYLCAWNRRSSGNTIYFGEGSWLTVV.

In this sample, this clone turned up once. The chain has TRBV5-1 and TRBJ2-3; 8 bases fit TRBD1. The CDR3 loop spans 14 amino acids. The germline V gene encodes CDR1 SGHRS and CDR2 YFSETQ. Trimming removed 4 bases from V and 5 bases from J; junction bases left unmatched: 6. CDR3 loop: CASSPRGRGDTQYF. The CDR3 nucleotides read TGCGCCAGCAGCCCCAGGGGGCGAGGAGATACGCAGTATTTT. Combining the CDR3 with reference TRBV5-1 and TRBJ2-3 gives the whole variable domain KAGVTQTPRYLIKTRGQQVTLSCSPISGHRSVSWYQQTPGQGLQFLFEYFSETQRNKGNFPGRFSGRQFSNSRSEMNVSTLELGDSALYLCASSPRGRGDTQYFGPGTRLTVL.

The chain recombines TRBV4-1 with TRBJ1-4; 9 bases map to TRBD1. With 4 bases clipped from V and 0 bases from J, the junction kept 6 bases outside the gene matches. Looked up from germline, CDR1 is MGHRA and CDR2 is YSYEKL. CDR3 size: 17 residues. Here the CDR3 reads CASSRWDREATNEKLFF. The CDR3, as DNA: TGCGCCAGCAGCCGTTGGGACAGGGAAGCAACTAATGAAAAACTGTTTTTT.

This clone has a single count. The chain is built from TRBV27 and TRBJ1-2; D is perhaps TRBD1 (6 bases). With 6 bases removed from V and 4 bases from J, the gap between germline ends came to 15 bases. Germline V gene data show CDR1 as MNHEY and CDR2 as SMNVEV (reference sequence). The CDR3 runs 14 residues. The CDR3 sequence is CASSVGGLSYGYTF. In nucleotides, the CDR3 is TGTGCCAGCAGCGTTGGGGGGCTGAGCTATGGCTACACCTTC.

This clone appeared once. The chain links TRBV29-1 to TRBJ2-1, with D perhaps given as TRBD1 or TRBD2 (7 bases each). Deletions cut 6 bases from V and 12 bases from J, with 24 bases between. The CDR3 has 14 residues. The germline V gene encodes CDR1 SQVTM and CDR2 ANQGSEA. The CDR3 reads CSVQGGTNTMGQFF. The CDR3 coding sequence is TGCAGCGTCCAGGGGGGGACTAATACAATGGGGCAGTTCTTC.

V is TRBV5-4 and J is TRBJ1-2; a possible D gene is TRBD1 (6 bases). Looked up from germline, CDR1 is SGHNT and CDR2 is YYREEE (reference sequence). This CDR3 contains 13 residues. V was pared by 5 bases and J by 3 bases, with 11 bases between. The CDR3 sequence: CASRQGLDYGYTF. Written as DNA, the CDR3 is TGTGCCAGCAGACAGGGCCTGGACTATGGCTACACCTTC.

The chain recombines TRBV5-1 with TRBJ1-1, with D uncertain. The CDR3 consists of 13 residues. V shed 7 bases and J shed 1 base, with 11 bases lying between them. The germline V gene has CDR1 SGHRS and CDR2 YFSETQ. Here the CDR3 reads CASGITANTEAFF. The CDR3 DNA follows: TGCGCCAGCGGTATCACAGCGAACACTGAAGCTTTCTTT.

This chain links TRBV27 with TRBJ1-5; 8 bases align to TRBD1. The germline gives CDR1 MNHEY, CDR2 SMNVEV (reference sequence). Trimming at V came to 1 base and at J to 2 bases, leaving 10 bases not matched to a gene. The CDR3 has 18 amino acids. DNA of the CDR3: TGTGCCAGCAGTTTATTTACCCCAGGGGGCCCTGGCAATCAGCCCCAGCATTTT. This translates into CASSLFTPGGPGNQPQHF.

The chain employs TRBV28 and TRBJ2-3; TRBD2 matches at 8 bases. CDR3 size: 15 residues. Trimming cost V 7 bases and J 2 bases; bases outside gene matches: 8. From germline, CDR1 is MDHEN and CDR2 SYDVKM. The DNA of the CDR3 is TGTGCCAGCATTCCAGTAGCGGGGAACACAGATACGCAGTATTTT. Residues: CASIPVAGNTDTQYF.

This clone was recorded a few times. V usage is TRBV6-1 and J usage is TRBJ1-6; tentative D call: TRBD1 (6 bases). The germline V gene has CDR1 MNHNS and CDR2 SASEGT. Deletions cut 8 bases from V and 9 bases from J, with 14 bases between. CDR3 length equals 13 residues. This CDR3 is CASRGAGVSPLHF. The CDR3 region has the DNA TGTGCCAGCCGAGGGGCAGGGGTTTCACCCCTCCACTTT.

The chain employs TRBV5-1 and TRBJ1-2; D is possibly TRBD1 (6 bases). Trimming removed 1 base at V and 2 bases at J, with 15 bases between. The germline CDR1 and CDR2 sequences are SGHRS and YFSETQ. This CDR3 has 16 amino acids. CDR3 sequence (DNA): TGCGCCAGCAGCTTGAACGGGGGGCGGACGAACTATGGCTACACCTTC. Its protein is CASSLNGGRTNYGYTF.